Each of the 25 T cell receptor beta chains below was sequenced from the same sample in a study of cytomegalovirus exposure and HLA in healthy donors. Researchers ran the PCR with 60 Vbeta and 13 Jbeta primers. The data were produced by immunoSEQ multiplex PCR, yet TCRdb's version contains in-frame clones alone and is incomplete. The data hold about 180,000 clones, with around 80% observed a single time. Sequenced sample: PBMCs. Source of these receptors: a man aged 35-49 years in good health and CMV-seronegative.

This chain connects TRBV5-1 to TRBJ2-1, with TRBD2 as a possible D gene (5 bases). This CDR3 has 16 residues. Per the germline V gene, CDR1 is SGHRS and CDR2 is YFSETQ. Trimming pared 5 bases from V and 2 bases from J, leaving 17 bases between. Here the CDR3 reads CASREVRLVTYNEQFF. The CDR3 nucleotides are TGCGCCAGCAGGGAGGTCCGACTGGTGACCTACAATGAGCAGTTCTTC.

Written as DNA, the CDR3 is TGTGCCAGCAGCTTGGTGTTATCTACTGAAGCTTTCTTT. Translated: CASSLVLSTEAFF. The chain uses TRBV5-4 and TRBJ1-1; unclear D gene. CDR3 length: 13 residues. Germline loops: CDR1 SGHNT, CDR2 YYREEE (reference sequence). V gave up 0 bases and J gave up 5 bases, with 8 bases separating them.

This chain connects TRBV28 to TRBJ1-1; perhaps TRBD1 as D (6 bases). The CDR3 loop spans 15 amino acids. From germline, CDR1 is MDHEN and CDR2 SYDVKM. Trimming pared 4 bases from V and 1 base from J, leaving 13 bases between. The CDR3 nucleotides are TGTGCCAGCAGTTCCTTGGAAGGGGGGAACACTGAAGCTTTCTTT. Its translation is CASSSLEGGNTEAFF.

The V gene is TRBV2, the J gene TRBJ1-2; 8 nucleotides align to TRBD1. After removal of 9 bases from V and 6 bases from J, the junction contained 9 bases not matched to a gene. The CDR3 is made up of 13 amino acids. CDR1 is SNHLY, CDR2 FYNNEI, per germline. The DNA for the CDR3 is TGTGCCAGTACGAGGACAGGGTATAATGGCTACACCTTC. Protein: CASTRTGYNGYTF.

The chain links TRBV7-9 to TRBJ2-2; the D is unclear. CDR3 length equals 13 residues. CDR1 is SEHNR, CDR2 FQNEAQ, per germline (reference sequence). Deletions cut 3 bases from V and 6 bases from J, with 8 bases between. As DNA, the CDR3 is TGTGCCAGCAGCTTCCATTCGGCCGGGGAGCTGTTTTTT. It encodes CASSFHSAGELFF.

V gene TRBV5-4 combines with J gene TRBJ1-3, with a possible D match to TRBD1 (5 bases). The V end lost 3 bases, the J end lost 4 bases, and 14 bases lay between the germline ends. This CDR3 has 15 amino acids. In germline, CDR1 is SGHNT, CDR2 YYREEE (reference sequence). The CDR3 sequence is CASSSTQGAGNTIYF. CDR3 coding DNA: TGTGCCAGCAGCTCAACCCAGGGTGCAGGAAACACCATATATTTT.

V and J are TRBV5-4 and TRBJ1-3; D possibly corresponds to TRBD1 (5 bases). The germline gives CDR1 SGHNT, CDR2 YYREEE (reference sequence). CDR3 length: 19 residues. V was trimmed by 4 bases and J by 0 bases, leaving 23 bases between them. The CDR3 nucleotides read TGTGCCAGCAGCCAAATGCCCCAGGGACTCCAGATCTCTGGAAACACCATATATTTT. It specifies CASSQMPQGLQISGNTIYF.

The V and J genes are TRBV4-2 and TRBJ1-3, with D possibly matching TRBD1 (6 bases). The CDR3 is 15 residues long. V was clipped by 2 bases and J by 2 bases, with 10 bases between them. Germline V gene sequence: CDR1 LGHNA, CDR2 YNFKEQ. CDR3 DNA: TGTGCCAGCAGCCAACGGGGGGCCCCTGGAAACACCATATATTTT. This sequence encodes CASSQRGAPGNTIYF.

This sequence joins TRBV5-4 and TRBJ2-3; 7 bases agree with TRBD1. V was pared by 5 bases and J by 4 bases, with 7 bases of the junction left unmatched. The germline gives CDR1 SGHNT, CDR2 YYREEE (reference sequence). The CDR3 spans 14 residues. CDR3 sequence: CASSQGDAPDTQYF. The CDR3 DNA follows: TGTGCCAGCAGTCAGGGGGATGCCCCAGATACGCAGTATTTT. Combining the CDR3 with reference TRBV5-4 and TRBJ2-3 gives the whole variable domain ETGVTQSPTHLIKTRGQQVTLRCSSQSGHNTVSWYQQALGQGPQFIFQYYREEENGRGNFPPRFSGLQFPNYSSELNVNALELDDSALYLCASSQGDAPDTQYFGPGTRLTVL.

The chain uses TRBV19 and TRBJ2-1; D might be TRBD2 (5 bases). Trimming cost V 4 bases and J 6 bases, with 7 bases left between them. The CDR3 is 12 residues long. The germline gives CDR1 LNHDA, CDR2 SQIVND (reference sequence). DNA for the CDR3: TGTGCCAGTAGTAATCGGGGCAATGAGCAGTTCTTC. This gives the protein CASSNRGNEQFF.

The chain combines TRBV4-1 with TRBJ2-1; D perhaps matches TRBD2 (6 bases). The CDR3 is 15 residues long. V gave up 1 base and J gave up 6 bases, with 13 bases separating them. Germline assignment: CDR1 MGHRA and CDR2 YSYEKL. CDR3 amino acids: CASSQGVSEGNEQFF. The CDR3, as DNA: TGCGCCAGCAGCCAAGGAGTTTCGGAGGGCAATGAGCAGTTCTTC.

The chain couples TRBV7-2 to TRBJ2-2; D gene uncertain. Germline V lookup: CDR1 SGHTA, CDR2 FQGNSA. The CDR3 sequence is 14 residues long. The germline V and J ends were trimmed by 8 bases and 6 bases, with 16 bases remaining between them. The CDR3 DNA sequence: TGTGCCAGCCTCTTATGGGCTACAGCCGGGGAGCTGTTTTTT. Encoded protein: CASLLWATAGELFF.

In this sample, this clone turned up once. The CDR3 spells CASSDSNTFSGANVLTF. The CDR3 nucleotides are TGTGCCAGCAGTGACTCGAACACCTTCTCTGGGGCCAACGTCCTGACTTTC. The chain employs TRBV6-4 and TRBJ2-6; D remains unclear. The CDR3 length is 17 residues. Trimming shortened V by 0 bases and J by 0 bases, and 9 bases separated the two germline ends. Germline loops: CDR1 MRHNA, CDR2 SNTAGT.

Here the CDR3 reads CASSDGTDSYEQYF. Here the CDR3 DNA reads TGTGCCAGCAGTGATGGGACAGACTCCTACGAGCAGTACTTC. J is TRBJ2-7 and V is TRBV6-1; 7 bases are shared with TRBD1. This CDR3 contains 14 residues. Germline values: CDR1 MNHNS, CDR2 SASEGT. Losses at the gene ends were 3 bases for V and 0 bases for J; bases not matched to a gene: 2.

CDR3 sequence: CASSFRQGADSGELFF. The CDR3 coding sequence is TGTGCCAGCAGCTTCAGACAGGGGGCAGATTCCGGGGAGCTGTTTTTT. This chain connects TRBV11-2 to TRBJ2-2, with TRBD1 identical over 10 bases. Germline CDR1 and CDR2: SGHAT and FQNNGV. V was pared by 3 bases and J by 6 bases, with 7 bases of the junction left unmatched. The CDR3 is made up of 16 amino acids.

Here the CDR3 DNA reads TGTGCCAGCAGTTACTCTACGGGAGTAAATGAAAAACTGTTTTTT. Amino acids: CASSYSTGVNEKLFF. The chain has TRBV6-5 and TRBJ1-4; D ambiguous. The CDR3 has 15 residues. Trimming stripped 0 bases from V and 5 bases from J, with 10 bases between. Germline CDR1 and CDR2: MNHEY and SVGAGI.

CDR3 sequence: CAISSPGQGITDTQYF. The CDR3 DNA follows: TGTGCCATCAGCTCCCCCGGACAGGGGATCACAGATACGCAGTATTTT. The rearrangement joins TRBV10-3 to TRBJ2-3; 9 positions agree with TRBD1. There are 16 residues in the CDR3. Losses at the gene ends were 6 bases for V and 2 bases for J; bases not matched to a gene: 9. CDR1 ENHRY and CDR2 SYGVKD come from the germline V gene.

CDR3 in DNA: TGCGCCAGCAGCTCAACGGGACAGGGCATCTACGAGCAGTACTTC. Encoded protein: CASSSTGQGIYEQYF. The chain recombines TRBV5-1 with TRBJ2-7, with 9 bases aligning to TRBD1. The CDR3 totals 15 residues. V was pared by 3 bases and J by 3 bases, with 7 bases of the junction left unmatched. The germline V gene encodes CDR1 SGHRS and CDR2 YFSETQ.

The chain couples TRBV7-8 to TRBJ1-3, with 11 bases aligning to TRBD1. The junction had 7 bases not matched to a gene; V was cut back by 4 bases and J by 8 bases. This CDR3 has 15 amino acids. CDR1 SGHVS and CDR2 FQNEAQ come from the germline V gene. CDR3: CASSSRDRGLDTIYF. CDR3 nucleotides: TGTGCCAGCAGCTCCCGGGACAGGGGGTTGGACACCATATATTTT.

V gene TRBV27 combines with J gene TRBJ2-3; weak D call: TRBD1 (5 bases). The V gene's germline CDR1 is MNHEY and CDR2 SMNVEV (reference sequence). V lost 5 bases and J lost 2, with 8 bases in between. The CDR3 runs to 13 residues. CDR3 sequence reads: CASSQDITDTQYF. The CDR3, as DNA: TGTGCCAGCAGTCAGGACATCACAGATACGCAGTATTTT.

CDR3 sequence: CASSLLAGWSYEQYF. CDR3 coding DNA: TGTGCCAGCAGCTTATTGGCGGGATGGTCCTACGAGCAGTACTTC. This sequence joins TRBV11-1 and TRBJ2-7; TRBD2 might be the D (6 bases). The CDR3 loop spans 15 amino acids. Trimming took off 2 bases at V and 1 base at J, with 12 bases between the two ends. CDR1 SGHAT and CDR2 FQDESV come from the germline V gene (reference sequence). The variable domain in full, completed from reference TRBV11-1 and TRBJ2-7, reads EAEVAQSPRYKITEKSQAVAFWCDPISGHATLYWYRQILGQGPELLVQFQDESVVDDSQLPKDRFSAERLKGVDSTLKIQPAELGDSAMYLCASSLLAGWSYEQYFGPGTRLTVT.

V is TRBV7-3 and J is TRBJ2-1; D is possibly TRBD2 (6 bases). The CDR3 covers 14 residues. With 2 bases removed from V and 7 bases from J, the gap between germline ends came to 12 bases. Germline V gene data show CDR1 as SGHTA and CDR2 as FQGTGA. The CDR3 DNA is TGTGCCAGCAGCTTACGAGGGACTTCGAATGAGCAGTTCTTC. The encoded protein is CASSLRGTSNEQFF.

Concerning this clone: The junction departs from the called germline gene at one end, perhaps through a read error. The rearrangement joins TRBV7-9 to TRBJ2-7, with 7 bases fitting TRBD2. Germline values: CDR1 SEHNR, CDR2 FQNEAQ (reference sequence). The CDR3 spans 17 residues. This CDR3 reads CSSSPRSGAGLSYEQYF. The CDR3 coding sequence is TGTTCCAGCAGCCCCCGCAGCGGAGCGGGACTCTCCTACGAGCAGTACTTC.

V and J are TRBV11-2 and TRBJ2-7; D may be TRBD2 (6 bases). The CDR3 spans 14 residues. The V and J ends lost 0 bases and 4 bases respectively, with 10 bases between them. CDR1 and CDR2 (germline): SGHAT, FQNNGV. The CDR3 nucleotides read TGTGCCAGCAGCTTAGATCACGGGACTTACGAGCAGTACTTC. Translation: CASSLDHGTYEQYF.

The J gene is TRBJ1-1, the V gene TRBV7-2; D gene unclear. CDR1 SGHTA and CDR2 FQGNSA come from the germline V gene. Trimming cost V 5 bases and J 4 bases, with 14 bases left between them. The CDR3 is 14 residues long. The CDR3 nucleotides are TGTGCCAGCAGCCCGTTTCCGGGAAGCACTGAAGCTTTCTTT. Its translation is CASSPFPGSTEAFF.